The rows below give T cell receptor beta chains drawn from one sample of a study of cytomegalovirus exposure and HLA in healthy donors. Some clones are missing from TCRdb's copy, which holds only in-frame ones; the method was immunoSEQ multiplex PCR. The repertoire has approximately 160,000 clones, about 77% of them found once; the top ten carry approximately 2.9%. The sequenced sample was PBMCs. All receptors derive from a woman aged 40 to 50 in good health and CMV-seropositive. Each CDR3 is given with its conserved first and last residue. A D gene is named only where the DNA matches it firmly. Rows may omit the clone size; those that give it use once, few, many or a size class.

D,J,size,V,CDR3,DNA
.,TRBJ2-1,.,TRBV4-2,CASSQEVGRKFF,TGTGCCAGCAGCCAAGAGGTAGGGAGAAAGTTCTTC
TRBD2,TRBJ2-3,.,TRBV7-9,CASSPLLAGGVDTQYF,TGTGCCAGCAGCCCCCTCCTAGCGGGGGGAGTGGATACGCAGTATTTT
.,TRBJ2-7,.,TRBV10-3,CAISGSAEQYF,TGTGCCATCAGTGGGTCTGCGGAGCAGTACTTC
TRBD2,TRBJ2-7,.,TRBV6-8,CASSYRTSGDPAYEQYF,TGTGCCAGCAGTTACAGGACTAGCGGGGACCCTGCCTACGAGCAGTACTTC
.,TRBJ2-2,.,TRBV14,CASSQDLFTGELFF,TGTGCCAGCAGCCAAGATCTGTTTACCGGGGAGCTGTTTTTT
TRBD1,TRBJ2-7,.,TRBV7-9,CASSHHGTGTYEQYF,TGTGCCAGCAGCCATCACGGGACAGGTACCTACGAGCAGTACTTC
.,TRBJ2-4,.,TRBV19,CASSVSLGGNIQYF,TGTGCCAGTAGTGTTAGCCTGGGGGGAAACATTCAGTACTTC
TRBD2,TRBJ2-1,.,TRBV30,CAWSVLAGANEQFF,TGTGCCTGGAGTGTTCTAGCGGGAGCCAATGAGCAGTTCTTC
TRBD1,TRBJ2-7,.,TRBV4-3,CASSRDRDPYEQYF,TGCGCCAGCAGCCGGGACAGGGATCCCTACGAGCAGTACTTC
.,TRBJ1-2,once,TRBV4-1,CASSPLRAGDGYTF,TGCGCCAGCAGCCCCCTCCGGGCAGGGGATGGCTACACCTTC
.,TRBJ2-3,.,TRBV10-3,CAISEFLADTQYF,TGTGCCATCAGTGAGTTTCTCGCGGATACGCAGTATTTT
.,TRBJ2-2,.,TRBV19,CASTYRVAGELFF,TGTGCCAGTACCTACAGGGTAGCCGGGGAGCTGTTTTTT
TRBD2,TRBJ2-3,.,TRBV5-1,CASSFLLAGGSTDTQYF,TGCGCCAGCAGCTTTCTACTAGCGGGGGGGAGCACAGATACGCAGTATTTT
TRBD2,TRBJ2-1,.,TRBV13,CASSSGLAGGGYNEQFF,TGTGCCAGCAGCTCGGGACTAGCGGGGGGCGGTTACAATGAGCAGTTCTTC
TRBD1,TRBJ1-1,.,TRBV6-6,CASSPGQGWTEAFF,TGTGCCAGCAGCCCTGGACAGGGATGGACTGAAGCTTTCTTT
.,TRBJ1-2,.,TRBV7-9,CASSLTVYGYTF,TGTGCCAGCAGCTTGACAGTCTATGGCTACACCTTC
.,TRBJ2-1,.,TRBV5-7,CASSSRDIQFF,TGTGCCAGCAGCTCCCGGGACATTCAGTTCTTC
TRBD2,TRBJ2-1,once,TRBV27,CASSQETGTTSYNEQFF,TGTGCCAGCAGTCAGGAGACCGGGACTACCTCCTACAATGAGCAGTTCTTC
TRBD1,TRBJ1-5,once,TRBV19,CASSIGQGPNQPQHF,TGTGCCAGTAGTATAGGACAGGGTCCCAATCAGCCCCAGCATTTT
.,TRBJ2-2,.,TRBV6-5,CASSYSQGIGELFF,TGTGCCAGCAGTTACTCGCAGGGTATCGGGGAGCTGTTTTTT
.,TRBJ1-5,.,TRBV4-1,CASSQGDYSNQPQHF,TGCGCCAGCAGCCAAGGCGATTATAGCAATCAGCCCCAGCATTTT
.,TRBJ2-7,.,TRBV2,CASSPQNYEQYF,TGTGCCAGCAGCCCACAGAACTACGAGCAGTACTTC
.,TRBJ2-5,.,TRBV25-1,CASSELGKDFSGETQYF,TGTGCCAGCAGTGAACTAGGAAAAGATTTCAGTGGGGAGACCCAGTACTTC
TRBD2,TRBJ2-5,.,TRBV9,CASSSLGLAGRETQYF,TGTGCCAGCAGCTCCCTTGGACTAGCGGGGCGAGAGACCCAGTACTTC
.,TRBJ2-7,.,TRBV5-1,CASSLGPFAGSSYEQYF,TGCGCCAGCAGCTTGGGCCCTTTCGCGGGTAGCTCCTACGAGCAGTACTTC
TRBD2,TRBJ2-1,.,TRBV6-5,CASSGTSGGNNEQFF,TGTGCCAGCAGTGGTACTAGCGGGGGGAACAATGAGCAGTTCTTC
TRBD1,TRBJ1-1,.,TRBV7-8,CASSLETGGDTEAFF,TGTGCCAGCAGCTTAGAGACAGGGGGGGACACTGAAGCTTTCTTT
TRBD1,TRBJ1-2,.,TRBV7-2,CASSPPTGSIDGYTF,TGTGCCAGCAGCCCTCCGACAGGGAGTATTGATGGCTACACCTTC